These T cell receptor beta chains were read from a single sample in a study of shared clonotypes between healthy human individuals. The method was immunoSEQ multiplex PCR; TCRdb's version includes in-frame clones alone and lacks a portion of them. In the table there are roughly 650,000 clones, roughly 95% of which are singletons. Sequenced: naive CD8+ T cells sorted from blood. The source is a woman aged 25 to 39 in good health. Each CDR3 is given with its conserved first and last residue. The order of the fields is J gene, V gene, D gene, clone size, CDR3 protein, CDR3 DNA. A D gene is named only where the DNA matches it firmly. Clone size is not always given. Where it is, it says once, few, many or a class for expanded clones.

TRBJ2-7,TRBV2,-,once,CASRQIPRDTKDYEQYF,TGTGCCAGCAGACAAATTCCTCGGGACACCAAAGATTACGAGCAGTACTTC
TRBJ2-5,TRBV28,TRBD2,-,CAGQREGPRETQYF,TGTGCCGGGCAGCGGGAGGGCCCTCGAGAGACCCAGTACTTC
TRBJ2-3,TRBV7-9,-,-,CASSSGQSGTDTQYF,TGTGCCAGCAGCTCGGGACAATCAGGCACAGATACGCAGTATTTT
TRBJ1-1,TRBV28,-,-,CASRRWAENTEAFF,TGTGCCAGCAGACGCTGGGCAGAAAACACTGAAGCTTTCTTT
TRBJ2-7,TRBV27,TRBD1,-,CASSPDRGGSYEQYF,TGTGCCAGCAGTCCGGACAGGGGAGGCTCCTACGAGCAGTACTTC
TRBJ1-2,TRBV9,-,-,CASSAPPDYEGGYGYTF,TGTGCCAGCAGCGCCCCCCCGGACTATGAAGGGGGATATGGCTACACCTTC
TRBJ1-4,TRBV28,-,-,CASSTHSTGLTATNEKLFF,TGTGCCAGCAGTACCCACTCGACAGGACTCACCGCAACTAATGAAAAACTGTTTTTT
TRBJ2-7,TRBV5-1,TRBD2,-,CASSYGLAGGPGYEQYF,TGCGCCAGCAGCTACGGACTAGCGGGAGGGCCCGGGTACGAGCAGTACTTC
TRBJ1-1,TRBV9,TRBD1,once,CASSAETGDWTEAFF,TGTGCCAGCAGCGCGGAGACAGGGGATTGGACTGAAGCTTTCTTT
TRBJ1-2,TRBV5-1,-,-,CASSRDTSNYGYTF,TGCGCCAGCAGCCGCGACACCTCTAACTATGGCTACACCTTC
TRBJ2-1,TRBV21-1,-,once,CASSRRTSGRSYNEQFF,TGTGCCAGCAGCAGAAGGACTAGCGGGAGATCCTACAATGAGCAGTTCTTC
TRBJ1-1,TRBV12-5,-,-,CASGLGVGTEAFF,TGTGCTAGTGGTTTGGGGGTTGGGACAGAAGCTTTCTTT
TRBJ2-1,TRBV6-5,TRBD2,-,CASSNAGGPNEQFF,TGTGCCAGCAGCAACGCGGGAGGGCCAAATGAGCAGTTCTTC
TRBJ2-2,TRBV7-2,TRBD2,once,CASSPVLAGTGELFF,TGTGCCAGCAGCCCCGTATTAGCGGGTACCGGGGAGCTGTTTTTT
TRBJ2-5,TRBV7-6,TRBD1,-,CASSWDRGQETQYF,TGTGCCAGCAGTTGGGACAGGGGCCAAGAGACCCAGTACTTC
TRBJ1-2,TRBV30,-,-,CAWIQVGSYGYTF,TGTGCCTGGATACAGGTCGGGAGCTATGGCTACACCTTC
TRBJ1-5,TRBV27,-,-,CASSLSRISNQPQHF,TGTGCCAGCAGTTTATCGAGAATTAGCAATCAGCCCCAGCATTTT
TRBJ2-1,TRBV27,TRBD2,-,CASSLWPSGDNEQFF,TGTGCCAGCAGTTTATGGCCTAGCGGAGACAATGAGCAGTTCTTC
TRBJ2-7,TRBV6-5,TRBD2,-,CASSYGSGSIYEQYF,TGTGCCAGCAGTTACGGGAGCGGGAGTATCTACGAGCAGTACTTC
TRBJ2-1,TRBV11-3,TRBD2,once,CASSPGTTLLYNEQFF,TGTGCCAGCAGCCCCGGGACTACCCTACTTTACAATGAGCAGTTCTTC
TRBJ2-7,TRBV6-1,-,-,CASSEWDLSYEQYF,TGTGCCAGCAGTGAATGGGACCTTTCCTACGAGCAGTACTTC
TRBJ1-4,TRBV6-1,TRBD1,-,CASSLRDSTNEKLFF,TGTGCCAGCAGTTTGAGGGACAGCACTAATGAAAAACTGTTTTTT
TRBJ2-2,TRBV5-3,-,-,CARSSTQIQEANTGELFF,TGTGCCAGAAGCTCGACCCAGATCCAGGAAGCGAACACCGGGGAGCTGTTTTTT
TRBJ2-7,TRBV5-4,-,once,CASRSGSTYEQYF,TGTGCCAGCAGGTCAGGGTCGACCTACGAGCAGTACTTC
TRBJ1-5,TRBV28,-,-,CASSFKKPQHF,TGTGCCAGCAGTTTTAAGAAGCCCCAGCATTTT
TRBJ1-5,TRBV30,TRBD1,-,CAWSVGQGAQPQHF,TGTGCCTGGAGTGTCGGACAGGGGGCTCAGCCCCAGCATTTT
TRBJ2-1,TRBV19,TRBD2,-,CASRRGRPYNEQFF,TGTGCCAGTAGGCGCGGGAGACCCTACAATGAGCAGTTCTTC
TRBJ1-1,TRBV13,-,-,CASSLHRDTFF,TGTGCCAGCAGCTTACACAGGGATACTTTCTTT